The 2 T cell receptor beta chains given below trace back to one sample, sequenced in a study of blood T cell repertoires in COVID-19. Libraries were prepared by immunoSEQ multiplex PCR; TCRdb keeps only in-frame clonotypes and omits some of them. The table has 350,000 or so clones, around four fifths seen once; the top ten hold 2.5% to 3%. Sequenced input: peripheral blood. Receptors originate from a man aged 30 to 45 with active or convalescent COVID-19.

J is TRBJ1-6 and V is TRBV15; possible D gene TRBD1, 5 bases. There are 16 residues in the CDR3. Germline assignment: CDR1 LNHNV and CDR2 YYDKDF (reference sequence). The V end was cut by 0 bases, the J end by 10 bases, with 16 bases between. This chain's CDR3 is CATSRDRNGGGSPLHF. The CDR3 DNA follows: TGTGCCACCAGCAGAGATCGGAACGGCGGGGGATCACCCCTCCACTTT.

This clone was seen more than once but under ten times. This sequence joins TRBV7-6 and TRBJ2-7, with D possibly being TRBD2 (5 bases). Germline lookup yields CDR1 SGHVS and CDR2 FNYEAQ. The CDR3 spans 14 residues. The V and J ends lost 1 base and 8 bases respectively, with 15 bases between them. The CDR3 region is CASSLGGLDGKQYF. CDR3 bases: TGTGCCAGCAGCTTAGGTGGGTTAGACGGGAAGCAGTACTTC.